Given below is one T cell receptor beta chain in context. Its antigen is as yet unknown. This entry comes from a study of shared clonotypes between healthy human individuals. General study points: Lower generation probabilities were found for non-shared clonotypes than for those shared by all four donors. Sharing of clonotypes among donors was expected to vary with sequencing depth.

V lost 6 bases to trimming and J lost 2 bases, with 10 bases between them. Looked up from germline, CDR1 is MNHEY and CDR2 is SVGAGI. This CDR3 contains 13 residues. This table comes from immunoSEQ multiplex PCR, and its TCRdb copy is limited to in-frame clones, with some not included. The sample carries roughly 2.5 million clones, over 85% recorded once. The rearrangement joins TRBV6-5 to TRBJ1-1; D is uncertain. This clonotype originated in a man aged 18 to 35 in good health. The source material was naive CD4+ T cells sorted from blood. This sample's subset: CD45RA+ positively selected. The CDR3 coding sequence is TGTGCCAGCAGATTCTCAGGTAACACTGAAGCTTTCTTT. Its protein product is CASRFSGNTEAFF.